This T cell receptor beta chain was observed in a study of early T cells in non-severe SARS-CoV-2 infection. For the study at large: Sequenced bulk RNA came from whole blood that was unsorted, and chains were unpaired.

The sample holds many counts of this clonotype. The antigen remains unidentified. Researchers attached unique molecular identifiers to individual cDNA molecules. TCRdb redid the calling of the 5' RACE reads with MiXCR, one entry per CDR3 protein. The table lists about 33,000 distinct CDR3 sequences, around 4.6% of them singletons, with roughly 13% in the top ten. CDR1 MGHRA and CDR2 YSYEKL come from the germline V gene. V lost 7 bases and J lost 0; bases outside the gene matches: 10. The CDR3 consists of 18 residues. Study-level results: CD4 and private specificities were missed by VDJdb matching, which favored anti-spike CD8 responses.

This clonotype was obtained from an adult who was a healthcare worker with PCR-confirmed SARS-CoV-2 infection or an uninfected control (not recorded which). The sample comprised whole blood. The chain combines TRBV4-1 with TRBJ2-3, with TRBD2 matching over 13 bases. This chain's CDR3 is CASILLTSGGSSTDTQYF. The CDR3, as DNA: TGCGCCAGCATCCTCCTGACTAGCGGGGGGTCTAGCACAGATACGCAGTATTTT.